Presented here are 6 T cell receptor beta chains from one specimen sequenced in a study of T cell changes during pregnancy in multiple sclerosis. Generated by immunoSEQ multiplex PCR, the TCRdb table keeps only in-frame clones and is missing some. The sample has 40,000 to 50,000 clones, 94% seen once. Sequences were derived from CD4+ T cells from peripheral blood mononuclear cells, sampled in the first trimester of pregnancy. These TCRs come from a female donor with multiple sclerosis, enrolled in a pregnancy study.

The chain links TRBV2 to TRBJ2-3, with 11 positions matching TRBD2. CDR3 size: 19 residues. Germline-derived CDR1 and CDR2 are SNHLY and FYNNEI. The trim removed 7 bases at V and 0 bases at J, leaving 15 bases unmatched. The CDR3 spells CASNRLAGPPTPSTDTQYF. The CDR3 coding sequence is TGTGCCAGCAACAGACTAGCGGGGCCACCGACTCCTAGCACAGATACGCAGTATTTT. Full variable domain (rest looked up from reference TRBV2 and TRBJ2-3): EPEVTQTPSHQVTQMGQEVILRCVPISNHLYFYWYRQILGQKVEFLVSFYNNEISEKSEIFDDQFSVERPDGSNFTLKIRSTKLEDSAMYFCASNRLAGPPTPSTDTQYFGPGTRLTVL.

The V gene is TRBV5-1, the J gene TRBJ2-3, with 13 bases fitting TRBD2. Germline trimming cut 2 bases from V and 2 bases from J; bases unmatched to any gene: 2. The CDR3 contains 16 residues. The germline CDR1 and CDR2 sequences are SGHRS and YFSETQ. CDR3 amino acids: CASSLGTSGDTDTQYF. The CDR3 nucleotides read TGCGCCAGCAGCTTAGGGACTAGCGGGGACACAGATACGCAGTATTTT.

This rearrangement joins TRBV6-1 to TRBJ1-2; TRBD1 might be the D (5 bases). V dropped 4 bases and J dropped 7 bases, with 13 bases sitting between them. The CDR3 has 13 residues. Germline CDR1 reads MNHNS; CDR2 reads SASEGT. The CDR3 coding sequence is TGTGCCAGCAGTGTACTCCAGGGCTCTGGCTACACCTTC. It encodes CASSVLQGSGYTF.

This chain links TRBV5-1 with TRBJ2-7, with D possibly matching TRBD2 (7 bases). The CDR3 loop spans 12 amino acids. Germline loops: CDR1 SGHRS, CDR2 YFSETQ. With 9 bases removed from V and 5 bases from J, the gap between germline ends came to 15 bases. Here the CDR3 reads CATQGRVHEQYF. For the CDR3, the DNA is TGCGCCACCCAGGGGAGGGTCCACGAGCAGTACTTC.

The chain combines TRBV2 with TRBJ1-1; D may be TRBD1 (5 bases). The CDR3 covers 12 residues. V lost 7 bases, J lost 5 bases, and 11 bases lay in between. CDR1 and CDR2 (germline): SNHLY, FYNNEI. The DNA of the CDR3 is TGTGCCAGCAAGCAGGGAATAACTGAAGCTTTCTTT. Translated: CASKQGITEAFF.

The V gene is TRBV4-2, the J gene TRBJ2-7, with D hard to call. The V end was cut by 2 bases, the J end by 7 bases, with 12 bases between. Germline V gene sequence: CDR1 LGHNA, CDR2 YNFKEQ. The CDR3 length is 13 residues. CDR3: CASSQLYQAEQYF. Written as DNA, the CDR3 is TGTGCCAGCAGCCAATTGTACCAGGCGGAGCAGTACTTC.